This T cell receptor beta chain stems from a study of shared clonotypes between healthy human individuals. Only in-frame clones appear in the TCRdb table, and some are missing; sequencing was by immunoSEQ multiplex PCR. The sample shows some 1,900,000 clones, about 95% of them seen only once. Worth noting for this clone: The antigen remains unidentified. Given a much more abundant clone one base away, this may be a read error.

Overall study results and limits: Clonotypes shared by all four sorted-subset donors had higher generation probabilities than non-shared clonotypes. Around 5% was the fraction of naive CD4 clonotypes found shared across several donors.

CD8 cells regarded as naive lacked CD45RO, were positively chosen for CCR7, and omitted terminally differentiated effector memory CD45RA+ cells. The TCR originated in a man in his late teens or twenties in good health. The source material was naive CD8+ T cells sorted from blood.

The CDR3 DNA reads as TGCGCCAGCAGCTGGGGCTACGAGCAGTACTTC. It encodes CASSWGYEQYF. The chain has TRBV5-1 and TRBJ2-7; D uncertain. CDR3 length: 11 amino acids. Germline CDR1 and CDR2: SGHRS and YFSETQ. Trimming stripped 3 bases from V and 3 bases from J, with 4 bases between.